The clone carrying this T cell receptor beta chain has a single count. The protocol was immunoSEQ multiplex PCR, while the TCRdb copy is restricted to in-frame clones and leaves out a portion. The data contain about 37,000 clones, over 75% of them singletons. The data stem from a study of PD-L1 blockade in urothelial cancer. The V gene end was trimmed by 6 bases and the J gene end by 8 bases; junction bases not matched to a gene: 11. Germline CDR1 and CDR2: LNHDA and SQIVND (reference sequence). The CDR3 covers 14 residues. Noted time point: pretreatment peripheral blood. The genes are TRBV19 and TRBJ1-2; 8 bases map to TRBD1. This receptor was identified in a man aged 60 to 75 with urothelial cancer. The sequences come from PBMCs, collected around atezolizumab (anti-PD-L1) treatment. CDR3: CASSLGSGGDGYTF. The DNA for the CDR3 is TGTGCCAGTAGCCTGGGTTCAGGGGGCGACGGCTACACCTTC.